The 21 T cell receptor beta chains listed next were all sequenced from one sample in a study of blood T cell repertoires in COVID-19. The table came from immunoSEQ multiplex PCR; TCRdb's copy has only in-frame clones and leaves some out. The repertoire holds about 360,000 clones, with 75% to 90% as singletons. What was sequenced was peripheral blood. All receptors come from a woman aged 55-69 years with COVID-19, enrolled during active disease.

CDR3 nucleotides: TGTGCCAGCAGCCTGGGGGGAGAAGGAGGCTACACCTTC. It translates to CASSLGGEGGYTF. The gene calls are TRBV7-8 and TRBJ1-2; maybe TRBD1 (5 bases). V lost 5 bases and J lost 8, with 15 bases in between. Germline assignment: CDR1 SGHVS and CDR2 FQNEAQ. This CDR3 comprises 13 residues.

The gene calls are TRBV5-5 and TRBJ1-1; a weak D match, TRBD1 (6 bases). This CDR3 region has 16 residues. Germline V lookup: CDR1 SGHKS, CDR2 YYEKEE (reference sequence). V lost 1 base and J lost 4, with 17 bases in between. The CDR3 DNA is TGTGCCAGCAGCTTGTACGGGCCAGGGGTGGGCACTGAAGCTTTCTTT. Translating it yields CASSLYGPGVGTEAFF.

The chain is built from TRBV6-5 and TRBJ1-2; D remains ambiguous. CDR1 is MNHEY and CDR2 is SVGAGI in the germline V gene. V dropped 2 bases and J dropped 4 bases, with 11 bases sitting between them. This CDR3 spans 14 amino acids. The DNA of the CDR3 is TGTGCCAGCAGTTACGGAGGGTTGCCCTATGGCTACACCTTC. Protein sequence: CASSYGGLPYGYTF.

The V and J genes are TRBV19 and TRBJ2-7; tentatively, D is TRBD2 (6 bases). Looked up from germline, CDR1 is LNHDA and CDR2 is SQIVND (reference sequence). V was pared by 0 bases and J by 2 bases, with 11 bases between. The CDR3 runs to 15 residues. The CDR3 region is CASSIDPSATYEQYF. The CDR3 DNA reads as TGTGCCAGTAGTATAGATCCTAGCGCAACCTACGAGCAGTACTTC.

V usage is TRBV6-2 or TRBV6-3 and J usage is TRBJ2-3, with 7 bases lining up with TRBD1. Germline values: CDR1 MNHEY, CDR2 SVGEGT. Trimming removed 2 bases from V and 2 bases from J; junction bases left unmatched: 7. This CDR3 comprises 16 residues. The chain's CDR3 is CASSYDPGQPTDTQYF. The CDR3 bases are TGTGCCAGCAGTTACGATCCGGGACAGCCCACAGATACGCAGTATTTT.

The chain couples TRBV9 to TRBJ1-1; D gene unclear. CDR3 size: 17 residues. V was clipped by 5 bases and J by 0 bases, with 20 bases between them. The germline gives CDR1 SGDLS, CDR2 YYNGEE. CDR3: CASRPGESLGMNTEAFF. CDR3 DNA sequence: TGTGCCAGCAGGCCGGGAGAGAGTTTGGGGATGAACACTGAAGCTTTCTTT.

This clone appeared a single time. This chain joins TRBV7-8 and TRBJ2-2; 9 positions match TRBD1. V lost 3 bases to trimming and J lost 7 bases; unmatched junction nucleotides: 6. CDR1 is SGHVS, CDR2 FQNEAQ, per germline. This CDR3 spans 15 amino acids. The CDR3 DNA follows: TGTGCCAGCAGCTTTAGGACAGGGGCGGGCGGGGAGCTGTTTTTT. It yields the protein CASSFRTGAGGELFF.

The rearrangement links TRBV18 to TRBJ1-3, with D maybe TRBD1 (6 bases). The CDR3 has 16 amino acids. Germline V gene data show CDR1 as KGHSH and CDR2 as LQKENI. The V end lost 6 bases, the J end lost 4 bases, and 19 bases lay between the germline ends. The chain's CDR3 is CASSPGQGSGGNTIYF. The CDR3 nucleotides are TGTGCCAGCTCGCCCGGCCAGGGGTCGGGCGGAAACACCATATATTTT.

With regard to this clone: Other DNA variants within this sample encode the same CDR3. The chain carries TRBV7-8 and TRBJ1-5; perhaps TRBD1 as D (6 bases). Germline CDR1 reads SGHVS; CDR2 reads FQNEAQ. Between the trimmed V and J ends, which lost 3 bases and 4 bases, there was a span of 10 bases. The length of the CDR3 is 14 residues. CDR3 DNA: TGTGCCAGCAGCTTGACAGGACTTAATCAGCCCCAGCATTTT. Its translation is CASSLTGLNQPQHF.

The chain is built from TRBV19 and TRBJ1-5; 7 nucleotides agree with TRBD1. Germline assignment: CDR1 LNHDA and CDR2 SQIVND (reference sequence). Unmatched junction bases numbered 5, after V lost 5 bases and J lost 7 bases. CDR3 size: 13 residues. Written as DNA, the CDR3 is TGTGCCAGTAGTTCGACAGGGCCGCAGCCCCAGCATTTT. The encoded protein is CASSSTGPQPQHF.

The chain uses TRBV29-1 and TRBJ1-1; D is ambiguous. The V gene's germline CDR1 is SQVTM and CDR2 ANQGSEA. V lost 3 bases to trimming and J lost 2 bases, with 13 bases between them. The CDR3 is made up of 14 amino acids. The CDR3 DNA reads TGCAGCGTTGACTCGGGTAAAACCAACACTGAAGCTTTCTTT. Protein: CSVDSGKTNTEAFF.

V gene TRBV29-1 combines with J gene TRBJ1-2, with 9 positions matching TRBD1. Trimming cost V 6 bases and J 6 bases; bases outside gene matches: 2. This CDR3 contains 11 residues. Looked up from germline, CDR1 is SQVTM and CDR2 is ANQGSEA. The CDR3: CSVRTGDGYTF. The CDR3 DNA is TGCAGCGTCAGGACAGGGGATGGCTACACCTTC.

This clone was counted a single time. The gene calls are TRBV2 and TRBJ2-2; 12 nucleotides match TRBD2. Germline values: CDR1 SNHLY, CDR2 FYNNEI. V shed 5 bases, J shed 0 bases, and the junction held 4 bases outside the gene matches. CDR3 length equals 17 residues. The CDR3 spells CASSRLAGAPNTGELFF. The CDR3 DNA is TGTGCCAGCAGTCGACTAGCGGGGGCCCCGAACACCGGGGAGCTGTTTTTT.

The chain recombines TRBV5-4 with TRBJ1-6; weak D call: TRBD1 (5 bases). V lost 4 bases and J 9 bases, leaving 23 bases between the germline ends. Germline V lookup: CDR1 SGHNT, CDR2 YYREEE (reference sequence). CDR3 length equals 17 residues. CDR3 sequence (DNA): TGTGCCAGCAGCCCTGAATCGGGGGGAGAAGTTCGTTCACCCCTCCACTTT. Residues: CASSPESGGEVRSPLHF. The full variable domain, its missing parts supplied by reference TRBV5-4 and TRBJ1-6, is ETGVTQSPTHLIKTRGQQVTLRCSSQSGHNTVSWYQQALGQGPQFIFQYYREEENGRGNFPPRFSGLQFPNYSSELNVNALELDDSALYLCASSPESGGEVRSPLHFGNGTRLTVT.

The chain joins TRBV12-3 or TRBV12-4 to TRBJ1-2; D perhaps matches TRBD1 (5 bases). V dropped 8 bases and J dropped 5 bases, with 12 bases sitting between them. The CDR3 runs to 12 residues. This chain's CDR3 is CASSGGWYGYTF. The CDR3 DNA sequence: TGTGCCAGCTCCGGGGGTTGGTATGGCTACACCTTC.

This clone was observed once. Within the sample, other DNA sequences also encode this same CDR3. This chain links TRBV5-1 with TRBJ2-3; D is unresolved. Trimming took 2 bases from V and 2 from J, leaving 9 bases between them. This CDR3 comprises 14 residues. CDR1 is SGHRS, CDR2 YFSETQ, per germline. CDR3 region: CASSFGQDTDTQYF. The CDR3 nucleotides read TGCGCCAGCAGCTTTGGGCAGGACACAGATACGCAGTATTTT.

The chain is built from TRBV7-9 and TRBJ1-1, with TRBD1 identical over 9 bases. V lost 5 bases, J lost 5 bases, and 9 bases stayed unmatched. The CDR3 has 15 residues. Germline V gene sequence: CDR1 SEHNR, CDR2 FQNEAQ (reference sequence). CDR3 amino acids: CASSPGQGLVTEAFF. CDR3 coding DNA: TGTGCCAGCAGCCCCGGACAGGGGTTGGTGACTGAAGCTTTCTTT.

Only one count was recorded for this clone. The chain joins TRBV7-2 to TRBJ2-1; 8 nucleotides align to TRBD2. J was trimmed by 2 bases and V by 5 bases; bases with no gene match: 5. The CDR3 covers 15 residues. Germline-derived CDR1 and CDR2 are SGHTA and FQGNSA. CDR3 nucleotides: TGTGCCAGCAGCATCCGCGGGGGGCCCTACAATGAGCAGTTCTTC. Amino acids: CASSIRGGPYNEQFF.

The rearrangement joins TRBV6-5 to TRBJ2-7; the match to TRBD2 covers 7 bases. V was pared by 0 bases and J by 7 bases, with 6 bases of the junction left unmatched. The CDR3 totals 14 residues. Germline values: CDR1 MNHEY, CDR2 SVGAGI. Here the CDR3 reads CASSYSSGGGEQYF. The CDR3 DNA reads TGTGCCAGCAGTTACTCGTCGGGGGGAGGTGAGCAGTACTTC.

The gene calls are TRBV20-1 and TRBJ1-1; a weak D match, TRBD1 (6 bases). The CDR3 covers 12 residues. Deletions cut 6 bases from V and 5 bases from J, with 13 bases between. Germline CDR1 reads DFQATT; CDR2 reads SNEGSKA (reference sequence). CDR3 in DNA: TGCAGTGCCAGTACAGGGCGGACTGAAGCTTTCTTT. Its protein is CSASTGRTEAFF.

The CDR3 is CARQGRPYGYTF. CDR3 in DNA: TGTGCTCGACAGGGTAGGCCCTATGGCTACACCTTC. The chain combines TRBV30 with TRBJ1-2; 7 bases are a match to TRBD1. The CDR3 is 12 amino acids. Germline CDR1 reads GTSNPN; CDR2 reads SVGIG (reference sequence).